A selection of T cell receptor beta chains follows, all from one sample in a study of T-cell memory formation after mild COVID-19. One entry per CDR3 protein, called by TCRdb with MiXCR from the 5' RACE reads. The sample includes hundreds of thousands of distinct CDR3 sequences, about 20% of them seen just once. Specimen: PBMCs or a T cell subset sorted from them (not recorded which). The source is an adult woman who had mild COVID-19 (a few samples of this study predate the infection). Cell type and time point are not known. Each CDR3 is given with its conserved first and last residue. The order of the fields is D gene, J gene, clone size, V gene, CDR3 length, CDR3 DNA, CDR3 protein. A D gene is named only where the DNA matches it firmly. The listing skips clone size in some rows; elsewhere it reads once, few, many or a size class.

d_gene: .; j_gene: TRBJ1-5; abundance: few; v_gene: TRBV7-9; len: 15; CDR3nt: TGTGCCAGCAGCTTAGCGGCGGGGAACAATCAGCCCCAGCATTTT; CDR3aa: CASSLAAGNNQPQHF
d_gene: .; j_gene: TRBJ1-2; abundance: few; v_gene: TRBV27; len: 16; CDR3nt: TGTGCCAGCAGAGAAGACACCGCCGGCGCTAACTATGGCTACACCTTC; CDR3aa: CASREDTAGANYGYTF
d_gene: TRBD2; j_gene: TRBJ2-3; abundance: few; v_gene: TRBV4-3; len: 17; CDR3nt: TGCGCCAGCAGCCAAGATGGGAGCGGGAGATGGACAGATACGCAGTATTTT; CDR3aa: CASSQDGSGRWTDTQYF
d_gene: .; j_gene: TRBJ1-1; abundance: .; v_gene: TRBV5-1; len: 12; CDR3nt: TGCGCCAGCAGCTTGTCGGAGGGAACAGCTTTCTTT; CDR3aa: CASSLSEGTAFF
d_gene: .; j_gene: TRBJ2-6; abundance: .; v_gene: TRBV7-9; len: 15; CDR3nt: TGTGCCAGCAGCTCACAGGGCGATGGGGCCAACGTCCTGACTTTC; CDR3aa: CASSSQGDGANVLTF
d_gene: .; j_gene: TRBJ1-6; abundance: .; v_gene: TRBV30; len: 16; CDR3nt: TGTGCCTGGAGTAATGGCCCTAAACAGACACCTTCACCCCTCCACTTT; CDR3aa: CAWSNGPKQTPSPLHF
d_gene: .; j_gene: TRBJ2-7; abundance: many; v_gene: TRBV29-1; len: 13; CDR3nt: TGCAGCGTTGAAGGTGGGAAGGACTACGAGCAGTACTTC; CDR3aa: CSVEGGKDYEQYF
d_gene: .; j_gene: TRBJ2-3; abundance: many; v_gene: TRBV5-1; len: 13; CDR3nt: TGTGCCAGCAGCTTAGGTAGTCCAGATACGCAGTATTTT; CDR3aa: CASSLGSPDTQYF
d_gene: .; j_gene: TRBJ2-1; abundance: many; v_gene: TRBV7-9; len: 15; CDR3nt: TGTGCCAGCAGCCCCCGGGTCGCCGGGAGCAATGAGCAGTTCTTC; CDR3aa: CASSPRVAGSNEQFF
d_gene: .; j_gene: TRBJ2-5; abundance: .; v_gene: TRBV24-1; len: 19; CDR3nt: TGTGCCACCAGTGGACATCTCGATATTATACAGGGGAGGCAGGAGACCCAGTACTTC; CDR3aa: CATSGHLDIIQGRQETQYF
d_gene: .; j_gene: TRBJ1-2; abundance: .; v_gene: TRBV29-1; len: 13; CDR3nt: TGCAGCGTTGAAGACGGGACGCGCTATGGCTACACCTTC; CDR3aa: CSVEDGTRYGYTF
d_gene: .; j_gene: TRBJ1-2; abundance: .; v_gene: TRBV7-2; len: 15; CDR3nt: TGTGCCAGCAGCTTAGCGTCTGCAGGTGGGCGAAGCTACACCTTC; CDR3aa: CASSLASAGGRSYTF
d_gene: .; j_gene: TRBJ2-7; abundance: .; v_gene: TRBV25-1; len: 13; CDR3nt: TGTGCCAGCAGTGAACCAGGGAGATACGAGCAGTACTTC; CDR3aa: CASSEPGRYEQYF
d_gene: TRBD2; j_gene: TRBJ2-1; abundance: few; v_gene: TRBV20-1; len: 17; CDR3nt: TGCAGTGCTTTGACTAGCGGGAGCCGAAGCTCCTACAATGAGCAGTTCTTC; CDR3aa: CSALTSGSRSSYNEQFF
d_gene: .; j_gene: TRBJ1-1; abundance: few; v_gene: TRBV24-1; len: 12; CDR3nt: TGTGCCACCGAAAGCCGGAACACTGAAGCTTTCTTT; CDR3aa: CATESRNTEAFF
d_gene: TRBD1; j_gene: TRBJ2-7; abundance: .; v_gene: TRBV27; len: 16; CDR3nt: TGTGCCAGCAGTCTAGCCCGGGACAGGGTTTTCTACGAGCAGTACTTC; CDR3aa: CASSLARDRVFYEQYF
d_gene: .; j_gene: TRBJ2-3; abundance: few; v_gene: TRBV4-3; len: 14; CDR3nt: TGCGCCAGCAGCCAAGATTACAGTACAGATACGCAGTATTTT; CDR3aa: CASSQDYSTDTQYF
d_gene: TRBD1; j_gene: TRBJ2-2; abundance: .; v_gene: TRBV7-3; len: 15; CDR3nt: TGTGCCAGCAGCTTCAGGGGGCAGAACACCGGGGAGCTGTTTTTT; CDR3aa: CASSFRGQNTGELFF
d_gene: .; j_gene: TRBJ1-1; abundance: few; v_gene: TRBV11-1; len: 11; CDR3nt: TGTGCCAGCAGCTATAGCACTGAAGCTTTCTTT; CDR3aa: CASSYSTEAFF
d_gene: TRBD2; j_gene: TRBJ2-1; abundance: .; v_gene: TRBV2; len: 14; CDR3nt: TGTGACAGCAGTGAGACTAGCGCTCACAATGAGCAGTTCTTC; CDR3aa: CDSSETSAHNEQFF
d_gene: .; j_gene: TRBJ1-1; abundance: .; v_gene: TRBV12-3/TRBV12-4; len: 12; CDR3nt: TGTGCCAGCAGTTTAAACAGCGGTGAAGCTTTCTTT; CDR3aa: CASSLNSGEAFF
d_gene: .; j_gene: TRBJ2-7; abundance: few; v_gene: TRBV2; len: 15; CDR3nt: TGTGCCAGCAGGCTTTCCGGGACACGGACCTACGAGCAGTACTTC; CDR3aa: CASRLSGTRTYEQYF
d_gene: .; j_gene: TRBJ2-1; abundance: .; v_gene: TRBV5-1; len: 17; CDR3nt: TGCGCCAGCAGCTTGGCCATACTCGGAGGGGGTAACAATGAGCAGTTCTTC; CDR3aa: CASSLAILGGGNNEQFF
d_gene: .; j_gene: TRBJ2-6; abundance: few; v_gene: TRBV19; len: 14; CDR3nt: TGTGCCAGTAGAAAGCTAGCTGGGGCCAACGTCCTGACTTTC; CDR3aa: CASRKLAGANVLTF
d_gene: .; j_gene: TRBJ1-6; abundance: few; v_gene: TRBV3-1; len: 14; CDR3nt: TGTGCCAGCAGCCAAGATCTGGGGAGTTCACCCCTCCACTTT; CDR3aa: CASSQDLGSSPLHF
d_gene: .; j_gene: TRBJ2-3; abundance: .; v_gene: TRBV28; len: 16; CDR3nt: TGTGCCAGCAGTTTATCCGGGCCAACGAACACAGATACGCAGTATTTT; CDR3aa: CASSLSGPTNTDTQYF
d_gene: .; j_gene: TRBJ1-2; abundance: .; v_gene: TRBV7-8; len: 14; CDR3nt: TGTGCCAGCAGTTCCACGGGGGCGAACTATGGCTACACCTTC; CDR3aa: CASSSTGANYGYTF
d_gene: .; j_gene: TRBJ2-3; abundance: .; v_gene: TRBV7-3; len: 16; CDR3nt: TGTGCCAGCAGCTACAGGGAGGGAGCGGCGGCAGATACGCAGTATTTT; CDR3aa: CASSYREGAAADTQYF
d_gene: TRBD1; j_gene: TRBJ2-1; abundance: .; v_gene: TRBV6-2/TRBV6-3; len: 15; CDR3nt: TGTGCCAGCAGTTCGACAAGGACAGGCTACAATGAGCAGTTCTTC; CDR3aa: CASSSTRTGYNEQFF
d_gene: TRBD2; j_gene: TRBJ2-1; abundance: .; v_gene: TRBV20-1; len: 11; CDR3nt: TGCAGGGCGGGAGGGAACAATGAGCAGTTCTTC; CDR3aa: CRAGGNNEQFF
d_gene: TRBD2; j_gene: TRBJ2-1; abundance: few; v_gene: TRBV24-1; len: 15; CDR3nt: TGTGCCACCAGTGTACTAGCGGGTGGTAACAATGAGCAGTTCTTC; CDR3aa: CATSVLAGGNNEQFF
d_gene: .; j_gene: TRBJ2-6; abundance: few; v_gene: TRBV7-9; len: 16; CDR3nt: TGTGCCAGCAGCCCGATCGACAGGACTGGGGCCAACGTCCTGACTTTC; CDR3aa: CASSPIDRTGANVLTF
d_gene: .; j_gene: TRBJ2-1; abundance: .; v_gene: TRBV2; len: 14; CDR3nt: TGTGCCAGCAGGCGGAGGGGGTCCTACAATGAGCAGTTCTTC; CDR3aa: CASRRRGSYNEQFF
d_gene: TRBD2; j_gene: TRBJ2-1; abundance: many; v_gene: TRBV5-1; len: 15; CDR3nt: TGCGCCAGCAGCGGGGGACTAGCCTCCCAGAATGAGCAGTTCTTC; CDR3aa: CASSGGLASQNEQFF
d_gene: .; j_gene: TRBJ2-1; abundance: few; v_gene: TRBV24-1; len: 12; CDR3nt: TGTGCCACCGGGATAGGGGTAAATGCGCAGTTCTTC; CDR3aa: CATGIGVNAQFF
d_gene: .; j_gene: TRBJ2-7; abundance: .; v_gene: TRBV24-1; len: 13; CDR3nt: TGTGCCACCAGCCAAGGGACATCCTACGAGCAGTACTTC; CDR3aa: CATSQGTSYEQYF
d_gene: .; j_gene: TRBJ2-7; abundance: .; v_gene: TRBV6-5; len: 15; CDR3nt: TGTGCCAGCAGTTACTCGATCAGCGGGTTCTACGAGCAGTACTTC; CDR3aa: CASSYSISGFYEQYF
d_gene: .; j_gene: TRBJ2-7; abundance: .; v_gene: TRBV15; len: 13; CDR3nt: TGTGCCACCAGTTATAGGACAGTCTACGAGCAGTACTTC; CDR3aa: CATSYRTVYEQYF
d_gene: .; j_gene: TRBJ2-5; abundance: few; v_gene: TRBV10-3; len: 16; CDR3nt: TGTGCCATCAGTGATGCGTTCGGGGGAGAGCAAGAGACCCAGTACTTC; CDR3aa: CAISDAFGGEQETQYF
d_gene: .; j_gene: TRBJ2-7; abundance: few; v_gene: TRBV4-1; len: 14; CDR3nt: TGCGCCAGCAACCAGGGCCTCGGAGGTTACGAGCAGTACTTC; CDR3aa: CASNQGLGGYEQYF
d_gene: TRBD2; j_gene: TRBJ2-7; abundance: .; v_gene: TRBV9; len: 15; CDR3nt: TGTGCCAGCAGCGTAGCCGGGGGGGCCTCCTACGAGCAGTACTTC; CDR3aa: CASSVAGGASYEQYF
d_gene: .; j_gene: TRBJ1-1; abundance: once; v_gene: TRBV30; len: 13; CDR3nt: TGTGCCTGGAGTATCGGGCCGCACACTGAAGCTTTCTTT; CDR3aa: CAWSIGPHTEAFF
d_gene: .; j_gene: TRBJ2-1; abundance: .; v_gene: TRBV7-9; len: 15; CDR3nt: TGTGCCAGCAGCCCTCGGGCGAACTCCTACAATGAGCAGTTCTTC; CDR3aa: CASSPRANSYNEQFF
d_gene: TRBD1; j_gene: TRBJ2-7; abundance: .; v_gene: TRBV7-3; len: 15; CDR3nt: TGTGCCAGCAGCAAAATGCAGGGGGCAGTTTACGAGCAGTACTTC; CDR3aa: CASSKMQGAVYEQYF
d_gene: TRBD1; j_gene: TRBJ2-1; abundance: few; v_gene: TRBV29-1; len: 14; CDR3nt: TGCAGCGTCCGACAGGGACCCTCCTACAATGAGCAGTTCTTC; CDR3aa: CSVRQGPSYNEQFF
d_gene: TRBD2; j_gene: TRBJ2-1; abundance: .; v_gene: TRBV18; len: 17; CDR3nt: TGTGCCAGCTCACCACTTGGTGCGGGGGGCTCCTACAATGAGCAGTTCTTC; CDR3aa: CASSPLGAGGSYNEQFF
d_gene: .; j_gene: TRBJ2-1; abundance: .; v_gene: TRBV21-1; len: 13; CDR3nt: TGTGCCAGCAGCGCCGGGAGTAACTATGAGCAGTTCTTC; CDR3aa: CASSAGSNYEQFF
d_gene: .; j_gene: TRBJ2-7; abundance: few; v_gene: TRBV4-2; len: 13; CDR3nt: TGTGCCAGCAGCACGCAGGGGCTCCACGAGCAGTACTTC; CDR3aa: CASSTQGLHEQYF
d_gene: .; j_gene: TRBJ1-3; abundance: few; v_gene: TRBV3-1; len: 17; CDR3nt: TGTGCCAGCAGCCAGATCGGACGTGGTGGGTCTGGAAACACCATATATTTT; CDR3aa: CASSQIGRGGSGNTIYF